The entry below gives a single T cell receptor beta chain sequence along with its context. Its antigen is not identified. This entry comes from a study of T cell clonotyping in hematopoietic cell transplantation. Study results and limitations: Higher Inverse Simpson Index values in graft donor and pretransplant recipient predicted broader posttransplant TCR diversity. Cells were unsorted, so CD4 and CD8 contributions were not separated.

This CDR3 is 16 amino acids long. Per germline, CDR1 GTSNPN and CDR2 SVGIG (reference sequence). The J segment lost 7 bases and the V segment lost 4 bases, leaving 14 bases of the junction unmatched. Here immunoSEQ multiplex PCR was the method, and the copy in TCRdb shows in-frame clones only, minus some. The table has more than 65,000 clones, about 94% seen once. The receptor was derived from a man aged 50 or older in good health. Some clones in this sample may be carry-over from other donors' samples. The chain uses TRBV30 and TRBJ2-1; 9 bases match TRBD2. Source material: peripheral blood mononuclear cells. CDR3 sequence reads: CAWNPPGTSLGNEQFF. Written as DNA, the CDR3 is TGTGCCTGGAACCCCCCGGGGACTAGCCTAGGTAATGAGCAGTTCTTC. The full variable domain, with the rest looked up from reference TRBV30 and TRBJ2-1, is SQTIHQWPATLVQPVGSPLSLECTVEGTSNPNLYWYRQAAGRGLQLLFYSVGIGQISSEVPQNLSASRPQDRQFILSSKKLLLSDSGFYLCAWNPPGTSLGNEQFFGPGTRLTVL.